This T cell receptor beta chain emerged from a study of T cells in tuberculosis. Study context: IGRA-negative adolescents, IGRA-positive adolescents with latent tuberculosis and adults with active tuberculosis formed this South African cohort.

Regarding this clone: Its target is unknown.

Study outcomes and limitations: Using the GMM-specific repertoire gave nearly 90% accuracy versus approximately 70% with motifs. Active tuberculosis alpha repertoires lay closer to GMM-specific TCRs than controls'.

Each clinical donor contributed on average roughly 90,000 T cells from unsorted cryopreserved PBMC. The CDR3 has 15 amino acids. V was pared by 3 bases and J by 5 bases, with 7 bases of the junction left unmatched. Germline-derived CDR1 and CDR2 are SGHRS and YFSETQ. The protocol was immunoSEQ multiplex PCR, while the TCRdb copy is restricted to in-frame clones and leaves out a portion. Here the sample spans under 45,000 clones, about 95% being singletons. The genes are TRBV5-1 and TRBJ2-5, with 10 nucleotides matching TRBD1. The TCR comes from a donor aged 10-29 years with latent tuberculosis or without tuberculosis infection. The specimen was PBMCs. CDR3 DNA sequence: TGCGCCAGCAGCTCGGGGGACAGGGGAGAGGAGACCCAGTACTTC. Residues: CASSSGDRGEETQYF.